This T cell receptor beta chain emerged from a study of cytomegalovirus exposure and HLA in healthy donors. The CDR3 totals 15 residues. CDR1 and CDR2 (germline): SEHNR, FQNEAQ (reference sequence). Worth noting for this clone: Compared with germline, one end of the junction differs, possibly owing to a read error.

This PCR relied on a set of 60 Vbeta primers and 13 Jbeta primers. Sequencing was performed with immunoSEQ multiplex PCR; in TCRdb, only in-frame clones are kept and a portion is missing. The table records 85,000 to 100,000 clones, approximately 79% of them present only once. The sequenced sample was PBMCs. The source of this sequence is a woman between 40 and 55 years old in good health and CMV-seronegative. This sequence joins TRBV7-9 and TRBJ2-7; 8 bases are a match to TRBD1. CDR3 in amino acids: CSSSPWDRSSYEQYF. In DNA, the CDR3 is TGTTCCAGCAGCCCGTGGGACAGGAGCTCCTACGAGCAGTACTTC.